A single sample gave rise to the 18 T cell receptor beta chains below, sequenced in a study of CD8 T cells in Susac syndrome. Random hexamers were used to reverse transcribe an amount of about 0.45 to 1 ug RNA. TCRdb redid the calling of the immunoSEQ multiplex PCR reads with MiXCR, one entry per CDR3 protein. The sample yields 70,000 to 100,000 distinct CDR3 sequences, roughly 96% seen once. Sample: CD8+ T cells from PBMCs. These receptors were collected from a human donor with Susac syndrome.

The DNA for the CDR3 is TGTGCCAGCAGCCAAGGGGCCGTGTCCTACGAGCAGTACTTC. Amino acid sequence: CASSQGAVSYEQYF. V and J are TRBV3-1 and TRBJ2-7; D unclear. The CDR3 is made up of 14 amino acids. The V end was cut by 1 base, the J end by 1 base, with 8 bases between. CDR1 is LGHDT and CDR2 is YNNKEL in the germline V gene (reference sequence).

The V gene is TRBV30, the J gene TRBJ1-3; D gene uncertain. Germline CDR1 GTSNPN, CDR2 SVGIG (reference sequence). The V end lost 0 bases, the J end lost 0 bases, and 6 bases lay between the germline ends. The CDR3 runs to 14 residues. CDR3 DNA sequence: TGTGCCTGGAGTGTTACCTCCTCTGGAAACACCATATATTTT. This translates into CAWSVTSSGNTIYF.

The chain employs TRBV5-1 and TRBJ1-2; TRBD1 agrees at 10 bases. Germline-derived CDR1 and CDR2 are SGHRS and YFSETQ. Trimming at V came to 0 bases and at J to 1 base, leaving 0 bases not matched to a gene. The CDR3 covers 15 residues. CDR3 in amino acids: CASSLGDRGNYGYTF. CDR3 nucleotides: TGCGCCAGCAGCTTGGGGGACAGGGGTAACTATGGCTACACCTTC.

The CDR3: CAWSPHSSGTNQPQHF. CDR3 DNA: TGTGCCTGGAGTCCGCACTCCTCGGGCACTAATCAGCCCCAGCATTTT. The V call is TRBV30, the J call TRBJ1-5; D remains unclear. Trimming left V 2 bases short and J 4 bases short, with 18 bases between. The germline gives CDR1 GTSNPN, CDR2 SVGIG (reference sequence). The CDR3 length is 16 residues.

This rearrangement joins TRBV7-9 to TRBJ1-1; tentatively, D is TRBD1 (5 bases). Germline loops: CDR1 SEHNR, CDR2 FQNEAQ (reference sequence). The CDR3 totals 15 residues. The V end was cut by 4 bases, the J end by 1 base, with 13 bases between. In nucleotides, the CDR3 is TGTGCCAGCAGCTCTGCCGGAAGGGGGAACACTGAAGCTTTCTTT. Its protein product is CASSSAGRGNTEAFF.

In its sample, this clonotype was seen once. This chain joins TRBV4-3 and TRBJ1-1; TRBD1 matches at 8 bases. In germline, CDR1 is LGHNA, CDR2 YSLEER. This CDR3 is built from 16 residues. J lost 4 bases, V lost 1 base, and 8 bases had no gene match. DNA for the CDR3: TGCGCCAGCAGCCAAGTAAGCGACAGGGGACGCACTGAAGCTTTCTTT. Translating gives CASSQVSDRGRTEAFF.

The sample holds a few counts of this clonotype. The chain employs TRBV6-1 and TRBJ2-7; TRBD2 aligns across 7 bases. The CDR3 is made up of 13 amino acids. V was clipped by 6 bases and J by 0 bases; unmatched bases: 2. From germline, CDR1 is MNHNS and CDR2 SASEGT. The CDR3 reads CASSWEGSYEQYF. The CDR3 DNA sequence: TGTGCCAGCAGCTGGGAGGGCTCCTACGAGCAGTACTTC.

The rearrangement joins TRBV9 to TRBJ2-1, with a tentative D call TRBD1 (6 bases). CDR3 length: 14 amino acids. The germline V gene has CDR1 SGDLS and CDR2 YYNGEE. Trimming shortened V by 2 bases and J by 8 bases, and 14 bases separated the two germline ends. The CDR3 coding sequence is TGTGCCAGCAGCGTTACAGGACAGTCCGATGAGCAGTTCTTC. Its protein product is CASSVTGQSDEQFF.

The V and J genes are TRBV19 and TRBJ1-5; D is unclear. V was clipped by 1 base and J by 6 bases, with 4 bases between them. The germline gives CDR1 LNHDA, CDR2 SQIVND (reference sequence). The CDR3 consists of 12 residues. The CDR3 region is CASSIAGQPQHF. CDR3 nucleotide sequence: TGTGCCAGTAGTATAGCAGGTCAGCCCCAGCATTTT.

J is TRBJ1-1 and V is TRBV13; D remains ambiguous. The CDR3 is made up of 12 amino acids. Germline lookup yields CDR1 PRHDT and CDR2 FYEKMQ (reference sequence). The ends were cut back, 1 base at V and 5 bases at J, with 5 bases in the middle. Written as DNA, the CDR3 is TGTGCCAGCAGCTTAGTACGGACTGAAGCTTTCTTT. The encoded protein is CASSLVRTEAFF.

This sequence joins TRBV20-1 and TRBJ2-1, with a tentative D call TRBD2 (6 bases). The CDR3 runs 15 residues. Per the germline V gene, CDR1 is DFQATT and CDR2 is SNEGSKA (reference sequence). V was pared by 6 bases and J by 9 bases, with 24 bases between. CDR3 sequence (DNA): TGCAGTGCCCGTTCGGCGGGGACCAATATGATTGAGCAGTTCTTC. It yields the protein CSARSAGTNMIEQFF.

J is TRBJ1-5 and V is TRBV24-1; 9 bases align to TRBD1. Trimming took 7 bases from V and 10 from J; bases not matched to a gene: 7. Looked up from germline, CDR1 is KGHDR and CDR2 is SFDVKD. The CDR3 spans 13 residues. In DNA form, the CDR3 reads TGTGCCACCAGCAGCACAGGGGGCAAACCCCAGCATTTT. As protein: CATSSTGGKPQHF.

This sequence joins TRBV12-3 or TRBV12-4 and TRBJ1-5; D is uncertain. V lost 3 bases and J lost 1, with 4 bases in between. This CDR3 is 13 amino acids long. CDR3 sequence (DNA): TGTGCCAGCAGTTTCTCGAGCAATCAGCCCCAGCATTTT. This codes for CASSFSSNQPQHF.

The chain combines TRBV28 with TRBJ2-3; no clear D. This CDR3 spans 16 amino acids. Germline CDR1 MDHEN, CDR2 SYDVKM. The V end lost 7 bases, the J end lost 0 bases, and 17 bases lay between the germline ends. The CDR3 protein is CASKSTAQTSTDTQYF. The CDR3 bases are TGTGCCAGCAAATCGACCGCCCAAACTAGCACAGATACGCAGTATTTT.

The chain combines TRBV10-2 with TRBJ2-7; D gene ambiguous. Germline values: CDR1 WSHSY, CDR2 SAAADI. This CDR3 region has 12 residues. Between the trimmed V and J ends, which lost 7 bases and 1 base, there was a span of 8 bases. The CDR3 DNA reads TGCGCCAGCATCGGCAGATCCTACGAGCAGTACTTC. Translation gives CASIGRSYEQYF.

The CDR3 nucleotides are TGTGCCAGCAGCCAAGACGCATTCTATGGCTACACCTTC. Protein: CASSQDAFYGYTF. The chain employs TRBV14 and TRBJ1-2; D unresolved. This CDR3 is built from 13 residues. Germline lookup yields CDR1 SGHDN and CDR2 FVKESK. V lost 0 bases, J lost 4 bases, and 6 bases lay in between.

The chain recombines TRBV20-1 with TRBJ1-5; TRBD1 matches at 8 bases. The V and J ends lost 3 bases and 3 bases, in that order; junction bases with no gene match: 10. Germline V lookup: CDR1 DFQATT, CDR2 SNEGSKA (reference sequence). This CDR3 has 16 amino acids. The CDR3 loop reads CSARGGAGGFNQPQHF. CDR3 sequence (DNA): TGCAGTGCTAGGGGAGGAGCAGGGGGCTTCAATCAGCCCCAGCATTTT.

This chain uses TRBV30 with TRBJ1-1; D uncertain. The CDR3 extends over 13 amino acids. Trimming removed 4 bases from V and 1 base from J, with 10 bases in between. Germline V gene data show CDR1 as GTSNPN and CDR2 as SVGIG (reference sequence). CDR3 sequence (DNA): TGTGCCTGGACCTACGGACGGAACACTGAAGCTTTCTTT. Amino acid sequence: CAWTYGRNTEAFF.